These T cell receptor beta chains were read from a single sample in a study of tumor-infiltrating lymphocytes in oesophageal squamous cell carcinoma. TCRdb reprocessed the PCR reads via MiXCR and lists one record per CDR3 protein. The data hold over 12,000 distinct CDR3 sequences, with 45% to 50% observed a single time. Sequenced: blood. These receptors came from a male donor with esophageal squamous cell carcinoma. Each CDR3 is given with its conserved first and last residue. The order of the fields is J gene, clone size, V gene, D gene, CDR3 DNA, CDR3 protein. A D gene is named only where the DNA matches it firmly. The size field is filled for only some rows; it gives once, few, many or a size class.

TRBJ2-3 - TRBV19 - TGTGCCAGTAGTATAGCCGGTTTGGGACTGGGGGGCACAGATACGCAGTATTTT CASSIAGLGLGGTDTQYF
TRBJ2-7 - TRBV7-2 TRBD1 TGTGCCAGCAGCAGAACCGGACAGGAACGGTACGAGCAGTACTTC CASSRTGQERYEQYF
TRBJ1-4 - TRBV28 - TGTGCCAGCAGTTCGAGAAGAATCGGGGCAAGTGAAAAACTGTTTTTT CASSSRRIGASEKLFF
TRBJ2-7 - TRBV7-3 - TGTGCCAGCAGCTTAGGACTGAACAATGAGCAGTACTTC CASSLGLNNEQYF
TRBJ2-1 - TRBV7-3 - TGTGCCAGCAGCCCCCGACTAGGGAGTCTCTACAATGAGCAGTTCTTC CASSPRLGSLYNEQFF
TRBJ2-7 large TRBV7-8 TRBD2 TGTGCCAGCAGCTCACAGAGCGGGATGTACTCCTACGAGCAGTACTTC CASSSQSGMYSYEQYF
TRBJ2-7 many TRBV18 - TGTGCCAGCTCACCAACGATTCCCGAAAAACCGGGTTACGAGCAGTACTTC CASSPTIPEKPGYEQYF
TRBJ2-1 large TRBV7-2 TRBD2 TGTGCCAGCAGCCATCTAGCGGGGTACTCCAATGAGCAGTTCTTC CASSHLAGYSNEQFF
TRBJ2-3 many TRBV6-1 - TGTGCCAGCAGTGATCTGGGGGCAGGGCCCACAGATACGCAGTATTTT CASSDLGAGPTDTQYF
TRBJ1-4 - TRBV2 - TGTGCCAGCAGCTGGACAGCAACTAATGAAAAACTGTTTTTT CASSWTATNEKLFF
TRBJ1-2 many TRBV5-6 TRBD1 TGTGCCAGCAGCTTGTTCCGGGACAGCCTCTATGGCTACACCTTC CASSLFRDSLYGYTF
TRBJ2-1 few TRBV7-6 TRBD2 TGTGCCAGCAGCGCTAGCGGCAACAATGAGCAGTTCTTC CASSASGNNEQFF
TRBJ2-7 many TRBV4-2 - TGTGCCAGCAGCCAAAGGGATGGGGAATCCTACGAGCAGTACTTC CASSQRDGESYEQYF
TRBJ2-3 large TRBV7-8 - TGTGCCAGCAGCTCCGGCGGGACCCCCAGGGATACGCAGTATTTT CASSSGGTPRDTQYF
TRBJ2-1 - TRBV7-6 - TGTGCCAGCAGCTTTGACGGGGGCTCCTACAATGAGCAGTTCTTC CASSFDGGSYNEQFF